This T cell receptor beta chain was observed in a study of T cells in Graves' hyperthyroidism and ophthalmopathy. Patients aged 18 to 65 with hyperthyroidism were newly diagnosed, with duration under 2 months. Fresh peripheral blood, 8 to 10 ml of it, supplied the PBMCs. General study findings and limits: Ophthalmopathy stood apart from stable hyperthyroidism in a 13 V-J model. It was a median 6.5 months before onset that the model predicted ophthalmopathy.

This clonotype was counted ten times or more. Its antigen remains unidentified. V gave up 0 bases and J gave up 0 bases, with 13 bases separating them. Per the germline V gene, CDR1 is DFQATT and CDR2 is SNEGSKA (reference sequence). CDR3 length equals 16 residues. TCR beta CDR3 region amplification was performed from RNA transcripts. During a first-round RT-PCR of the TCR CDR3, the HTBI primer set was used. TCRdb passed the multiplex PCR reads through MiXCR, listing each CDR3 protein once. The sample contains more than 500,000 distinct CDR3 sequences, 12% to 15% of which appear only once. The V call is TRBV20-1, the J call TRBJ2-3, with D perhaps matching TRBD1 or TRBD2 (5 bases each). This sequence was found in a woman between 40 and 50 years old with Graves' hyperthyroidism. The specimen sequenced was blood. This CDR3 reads CSARDWGSLSTDTQYF. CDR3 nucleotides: TGCAGTGCTAGAGATTGGGGGTCTCTTAGCACAGATACGCAGTATTTT.